This record looks at one TCR beta chain sequence and its context. The data were taken from a study of blood T cell repertoires in COVID-19. Germline V gene lookup returns CDR1 SGDLS and CDR2 YYNGEE. This CDR3 spans 15 amino acids. The junction had 5 bases not matched to a gene; V was cut back by 0 bases and J by 9 bases. In the original workflow: Scientists estimated how many nucleated cells there were by amplifying reference gene primers. Method: immunoSEQ multiplex PCR; TCRdb's copy keeps in-frame clones and lacks some. The DNA gave D and trimming, while V, J and clone size come from that table. The data contain approximately 75,000 clones, about 70% of them seen just once; the ten biggest clones take up 25% to 30%.

The chain employs TRBV9 and TRBJ1-6; 8 bases line up with TRBD1. The TCR was taken from a woman of 80 years or more with active or convalescent COVID-19. Sequencing was performed on peripheral blood. CDR3 sequence (DNA): TGTGCCAGCAGCGTAGCTCAGGGGGCATCTTCACCCCTCCACTTT. Encoded protein: CASSVAQGASSPLHF.